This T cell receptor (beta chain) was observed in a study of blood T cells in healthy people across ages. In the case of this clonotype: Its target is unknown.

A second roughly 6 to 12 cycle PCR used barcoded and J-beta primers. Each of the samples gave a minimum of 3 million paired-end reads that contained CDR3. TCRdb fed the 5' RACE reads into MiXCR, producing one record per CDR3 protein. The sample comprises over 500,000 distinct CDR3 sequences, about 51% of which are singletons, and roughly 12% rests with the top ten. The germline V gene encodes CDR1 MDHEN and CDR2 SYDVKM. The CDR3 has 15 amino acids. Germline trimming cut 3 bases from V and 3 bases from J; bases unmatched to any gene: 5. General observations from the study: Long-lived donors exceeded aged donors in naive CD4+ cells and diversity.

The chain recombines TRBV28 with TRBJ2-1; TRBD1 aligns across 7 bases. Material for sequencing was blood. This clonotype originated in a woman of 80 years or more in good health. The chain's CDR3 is CASSFTGQIYNEQFF. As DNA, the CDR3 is TGTGCCAGCAGTTTTACGGGACAGATCTACAATGAGCAGTTCTTC.